The clone carrying this TCR beta chain has ten or more counts. Its cognate antigen is unknown. Prepared libraries of TCR beta cDNA carried unique molecular identifiers. Between roughly 1 and 11 million T cells gave rise to 500,000 to 650,000 cDNA molecules. TCRdb passed the PCR reads through MiXCR, listing each CDR3 protein once. The table records more than 350,000 distinct CDR3 sequences, 30% to 45% of them present only once. V was trimmed by 6 bases and J by 7 bases, leaving 13 bases between them. The germline V gene has CDR1 ENHRY and CDR2 SYGVKD. The length of the CDR3 is 12 residues. This specimen belongs to a study of post-analysis software for immune sequencing data. The overall study: Disease courses included relapsing-remitting, secondary progressive and progressive-relapsing multiple sclerosis.

Overall study findings and caveats: Relative to controls, patients had about 5 TRBV segments at higher frequency, with TRBV5-6, TRBV5-1 and TRBV20-1 among these. Samples prepared in the same batch strongly co-clustered by F measure. Controls showed significantly higher normalized Chao1 diversity than did multiple sclerosis patients.

J is TRBJ2-7 and V is TRBV10-3, with TRBD1 as a possible D gene (6 bases). This receptor was taken from a girl aged 2-10 years with multiple sclerosis. Sequences were obtained from blood. CDR3 nucleotides: TGTGCCATCAGACAGGGTTCGGGGGAGCAGTACTTC. Its translation is CAIRQGSGEQYF.